This T cell receptor beta chain was sequenced for a study of blood T cell repertoires in COVID-19 (dated by TCRdb to the early 2020s). Regarding the complete study: The collaborator samples originated in the United States, Italy and Spain and spanned the acute and convalescent phases of COVID-19. The prospective study material was composed of cDNA or gDNA derived from T cells, B-cell-depleted T cells, or PBMCs. The dataset comprised deeply sampled blood TCRbeta repertoires from subjects exposed to, actively infected with, or recovered from COVID-19. The repertoires were released in a freely available public database meant as a resource for research on the immune response to SARS-CoV-2. Samples came from the ongoing ImmuneRACE study (first 160 participants) plus 1,254 subjects from 6 global collaborators. Nearly every sample came with metadata listing a de-identified subject ID, COVID-19 status, age in years and sex. Where available, HLA class I and class II types were taken from metadata supplied by the sample provider and were not determined by assay-based typing.

The CDR3 runs 15 amino acids, cysteine and phenylalanine included. Only the CDR3 DNA is retained, 45 bases long and in frame from the first base. The germline V gene (reference sequence) specifies LNHNV as CDR1 and YYDKDF as CDR2. Trimmed from V: 4 bases; trimmed from J: 5 bases; junction bases lacking a gene match: 8. TCRbeta CDR3 regions were amplified from genomic DNA by means of the immunoSEQ Assay, a bias-controlled multiplex PCR. Per the authors' processing: The number of nucleated cells in each sample was estimated from the amplification of reference gene primers within the assay. Sequence reads were collapsed and filtered to measure the absolute abundance of every unique TCRbeta CDR3 rearrangement. For each sample, productive Simpson clonality was calculated by taking the square root of Simpson's diversity index across productive rearrangements. TCRdb obtained this table from immuneACCESS and retained in-frame rearrangements with V and J assigned. These tables miss some clones; where compared with another copy, unresolved V genes account for less than half of the shortfall, and the remainder is unexplained. The DNA gave D and trimming, while V, J and clone size come from that table. Across this sample there are 60,000 to 70,000 clones, with under 85% seen only once. About 5.5% of the sample lies in the top ten.

Collaborating institutions collected whole blood in K2EDTA tubes following their own protocols. For TCRbeta analysis, collaborators shipped samples in one of three forms: frozen whole blood, isolated PBMCs, or DNA extracted from either of those sample types. Only one count was recorded for this clone. Which antigen it targets is not known. No base quality values were provided; no much bigger clone lies one nucleotide off. On the study overall, not on this receptor specifically: The amount of clinical and demographic metadata varied by source and participant and was provided uncurated.

Specimen: peripheral blood. The rearrangement combines TRBV15 with TRBJ2-3; 8 of the junction bases match TRBD2. The origin of this receptor is a woman between 65 and 79 years old with acute or convalescent COVID-19. This receptor carries the CDR3 CATSIPAGELDTQYF. The nucleotides are TGTGCCACCAGCATTCCAGCGGGGGAACTAGATACGCAGTATTTT.